These T cell receptor beta chains were read from a single sample in a study of control samples from healthy donors and cancer patients. TCRdb's copy holds only in-frame clones and misses some; the assay was immunoSEQ multiplex PCR. The top ten clones hold 3.6% of a sample with roughly 120,000 clones, about 95% of them seen once. The sequencing input was blood. The receptors here all came from a man in his thirties or forties in good health. Both conserved end residues are part of each CDR3. Each record gives: D gene, clone size, J gene, V gene, CDR3 DNA, CDR3 protein. D genes are given only for firm matches. Only some rows state a clone size, as once, few, many or a class for expanded clones.

d_call: NA
clone_size: NA
j_call: TRBJ2-2
v_call: TRBV5-1
cdr3_nt: TGCGCCAGCACCCCATCGTGGGCCGGGGAGCTGTTTTTT
cdr3_aa: CASTPSWAGELFF

d_call: NA
clone_size: NA
j_call: TRBJ2-1
v_call: TRBV3-1/TRBV3-2
cdr3_nt: TGTGCCAGCAGCCAATTGGACTACGACAATGAGCAGTTCTTC
cdr3_aa: CASSQLDYDNEQFF

d_call: TRBD1
clone_size: NA
j_call: TRBJ1-2
v_call: TRBV28
cdr3_nt: TGTGCCACCCTAAGGGGGGGGGACAGGGGGAAACATAACTATGGCTACACCTTC
cdr3_aa: CATLRGGDRGKHNYGYTF

d_call: NA
clone_size: NA
j_call: TRBJ2-7
v_call: TRBV5-1
cdr3_nt: TGCGCCAGCAGGATAGCAGGGGCCTACGAGCAGTACTTC
cdr3_aa: CASRIAGAYEQYF

d_call: TRBD1
clone_size: NA
j_call: TRBJ1-4
v_call: TRBV15
cdr3_nt: TGTGCCACCAGCCAGGACAGGGGAAGGGTTGAAAAACTGTTTTTT
cdr3_aa: CATSQDRGRVEKLFF

d_call: TRBD1
clone_size: NA
j_call: TRBJ2-1
v_call: TRBV2
cdr3_nt: TGTGCCAGCATTATTAGACCGGGACAGGTTTACAATGAGCAGTTCTTC
cdr3_aa: CASIIRPGQVYNEQFF

d_call: NA
clone_size: NA
j_call: TRBJ2-3
v_call: TRBV4-3
cdr3_nt: TGCGCCAGCAGTCTAGACATGACAGATACGCAGTATTTT
cdr3_aa: CASSLDMTDTQYF

d_call: NA
clone_size: NA
j_call: TRBJ1-1
v_call: TRBV11-2
cdr3_nt: TGTGCCAGCAGCTTAGTTACAAAGACTGAAGCTTTCTTT
cdr3_aa: CASSLVTKTEAFF

d_call: NA
clone_size: few
j_call: TRBJ2-1
v_call: TRBV19
cdr3_nt: TGTGCCAGTAGTATAGTCCAGGGCCCTTACAATGAGCAGTTCTTC
cdr3_aa: CASSIVQGPYNEQFF

d_call: NA
clone_size: NA
j_call: TRBJ1-6
v_call: TRBV4-3
cdr3_nt: TGCGCCAGCAGCCAAGGGTATCAGAGCTCCTATAATTCACCCCTCCACTTT
cdr3_aa: CASSQGYQSSYNSPLHF

d_call: NA
clone_size: NA
j_call: TRBJ1-1
v_call: TRBV2
cdr3_nt: TGTGCCAGCAGTGAATGGAGGGAAACTTTCTTT
cdr3_aa: CASSEWRETFF

d_call: TRBD2
clone_size: NA
j_call: TRBJ2-1
v_call: TRBV6-1
cdr3_nt: TGTGCCAGCAGTGAAGAGAGCGGGGGGGCGAATGAGCAGTTCTTC
cdr3_aa: CASSEESGGANEQFF

d_call: NA
clone_size: few
j_call: TRBJ1-1
v_call: TRBV18
cdr3_nt: TGTGCCAGCTCACCGACGCTCAGCGGAGACACTGAAGCTTTCTTT
cdr3_aa: CASSPTLSGDTEAFF

d_call: TRBD2
clone_size: NA
j_call: TRBJ2-2
v_call: TRBV28
cdr3_nt: TGTGCCAGCAGTTTAAGCGGGGGACATGAGCCCGGGGAGCTGTTTTTT
cdr3_aa: CASSLSGGHEPGELFF

d_call: NA
clone_size: NA
j_call: TRBJ2-7
v_call: TRBV5-5
cdr3_nt: TGTGCCAGCAGCCAGGGGAACGAGCAGTACTTC
cdr3_aa: CASSQGNEQYF

d_call: TRBD1
clone_size: NA
j_call: TRBJ1-1
v_call: TRBV7-9
cdr3_nt: TGTGCCAGCAGCTTACCTAGACTCCAGGGGGCTAATACTGAAGCTTTCTTT
cdr3_aa: CASSLPRLQGANTEAFF

d_call: TRBD1
clone_size: NA
j_call: TRBJ2-5
v_call: TRBV27
cdr3_nt: TGTGCCAGCCGTCGGGACAGGGGGCGCTTGGAGACCCAGTACTTC
cdr3_aa: CASRRDRGRLETQYF

d_call: NA
clone_size: NA
j_call: TRBJ1-2
v_call: TRBV4-3
cdr3_nt: TGCGCCAGCAGCCAAGAGGGCGGAGGCCACTATGGCTACACCTTC
cdr3_aa: CASSQEGGGHYGYTF

d_call: NA
clone_size: once
j_call: TRBJ2-7
v_call: TRBV11-2
cdr3_nt: TGTGCCAGCAGCTTAGATACAGTCTACGAGCAGTACTTC
cdr3_aa: CASSLDTVYEQYF

d_call: TRBD2
clone_size: NA
j_call: TRBJ2-1
v_call: TRBV7-2
cdr3_nt: TGTGCCAGCAGCTCGACTAGCGGGGGGGGGTACAATGAGCAGTTCTTC
cdr3_aa: CASSSTSGGGYNEQFF

d_call: NA
clone_size: NA
j_call: TRBJ2-4
v_call: TRBV7-2
cdr3_nt: TGTGCCAGCAGCCCCTCTATGAGTCTTGGGGGAGCCAAAAACATTCAGTACTTC
cdr3_aa: CASSPSMSLGGAKNIQYF

d_call: NA
clone_size: NA
j_call: TRBJ2-3
v_call: TRBV2
cdr3_nt: TGTGCCAGCAGTTCCCAACAGGGCGATACGCAGTATTTT
cdr3_aa: CASSSQQGDTQYF

d_call: TRBD2
clone_size: NA
j_call: TRBJ2-1
v_call: TRBV2
cdr3_nt: TGTGCCAGCATACTACTGGCGGGGGGCGCCTACAATGAGCAGTTCTTC
cdr3_aa: CASILLAGGAYNEQFF

d_call: TRBD1
clone_size: NA
j_call: TRBJ2-3
v_call: TRBV29-1
cdr3_nt: TGCAGCGTCTTCGACAGGGTGGATACGCAGTATTTT
cdr3_aa: CSVFDRVDTQYF

d_call: NA
clone_size: NA
j_call: TRBJ2-5
v_call: TRBV21-1
cdr3_nt: TGTGCCAGCAGCTCCCTGGGGGGGGACTGGGAGACCCAGTACTTC
cdr3_aa: CASSSLGGDWETQYF

d_call: TRBD1
clone_size: NA
j_call: TRBJ2-7
v_call: TRBV6-5
cdr3_nt: TGTGCCAGCCCCGGGACAGGGACCAACGAGCAGTACTTC
cdr3_aa: CASPGTGTNEQYF

d_call: NA
clone_size: NA
j_call: TRBJ2-7
v_call: TRBV6-2/TRBV6-3
cdr3_nt: TGTGCCAGCAGTTACTTGGGCCTATACGAGCAGTACTTC
cdr3_aa: CASSYLGLYEQYF

d_call: TRBD2
clone_size: NA
j_call: TRBJ2-6
v_call: TRBV5-1
cdr3_nt: TGCGCCAGCACCTCGAAGAGCGGGACTGGGGCCAACGTCCTGACTTTC
cdr3_aa: CASTSKSGTGANVLTF

d_call: TRBD1
clone_size: NA
j_call: TRBJ2-1
v_call: TRBV5-8
cdr3_nt: TGTGCCAGCAGCTTGGGGGTCTTCGCAGGGGGCTACGATGAGCAGTTCTTC
cdr3_aa: CASSLGVFAGGYDEQFF

d_call: TRBD2
clone_size: NA
j_call: TRBJ2-2
v_call: TRBV6-5
cdr3_nt: TGTGCCAGCAGTTATGGTGGGGGGGGCACCGGGGAGCTGTTTTTT
cdr3_aa: CASSYGGGGTGELFF

d_call: NA
clone_size: NA
j_call: TRBJ1-4
v_call: TRBV5-1
cdr3_nt: TGCGCCAGCAGCTTGGGCACCGGGACCGGGGCTGAAAAACTGTTTTTT
cdr3_aa: CASSLGTGTGAEKLFF

d_call: TRBD1
clone_size: NA
j_call: TRBJ1-1
v_call: TRBV7-2
cdr3_nt: TGTGCCAGCAGCTTAGCGGGACAGGGGACAGCTTTCTTT
cdr3_aa: CASSLAGQGTAFF

d_call: NA
clone_size: NA
j_call: TRBJ2-5
v_call: TRBV3-1/TRBV3-2
cdr3_nt: TGTGCCAGCAGCCGGCGTACCGGGACAACGGGAGAGACCCAGTACTTC
cdr3_aa: CASSRRTGTTGETQYF

d_call: NA
clone_size: NA
j_call: TRBJ1-2
v_call: TRBV3-1/TRBV3-2
cdr3_nt: TGTGCCAGCAGGCTGGGGGGTTCCTATGGCTACACCTTC
cdr3_aa: CASRLGGSYGYTF

d_call: NA
clone_size: NA
j_call: TRBJ1-1
v_call: TRBV30
cdr3_nt: TGTGCCTGGAGTACGGACACGGGTAACACTGAAGCTTTCTTT
cdr3_aa: CAWSTDTGNTEAFF

d_call: TRBD1
clone_size: few
j_call: TRBJ2-1
v_call: TRBV6-4
cdr3_nt: TGTGCCAGCAGTGACTCGGCAGGGGGCAATGAGCAGTTCTTC
cdr3_aa: CASSDSAGGNEQFF

d_call: NA
clone_size: NA
j_call: TRBJ1-6
v_call: TRBV6-1
cdr3_nt: TGTGCCAGTCTACGAGGCAGGCAATCACCCCTCCACTTT
cdr3_aa: CASLRGRQSPLHF